The entry that follows covers one TCR beta chain sequence. Its antigen remains unidentified. The sample is drawn from a study of graft-versus-host responses after intestinal transplantation. Study results and caveats: Detected in recipient marrow were GvH clones, some of which were first observed in ileum or blood. HvG clone declines early post-transplant were associated with peak circulating GvH levels.

Clones were sequenced by immunoSEQ multiplex PCR, and TCRdb holds only the in-frame ones, with some missing. The sample has 3,000 to 4,000 clones; roughly 72% are singletons. Intraepithelial and lamina propria lymphocytes were isolated from graft specimens. Germline V gene lookup returns CDR1 ENHRY and CDR2 SYGVKD. V lost 6 bases to trimming and J lost 5 bases, with 11 bases between them. The CDR3 sequence is 13 residues long. The sequencing here drew on ileum tissue, taken approximately 32 months after intestinal transplantation. The receptor's source is a human patient who received an intestinal transplant, so some T cells may come from the graft donor. The chain couples TRBV10-3 to TRBJ2-1, with no clear D. CDR3 bases: TGTGCCATCAGCCGTGATGTAAACAATGAGCAGTTCTTC. Protein sequence: CAISRDVNNEQFF.